One and the same sample provided the 24 T cell receptor beta chains below, sequenced in a study of molecular identifiers for immune sequencing clone quantification. TCRdb re-called the PCR reads with MiXCR, one entry per CDR3 protein. The sample lists about 640,000 distinct CDR3 sequences, roughly 21% occurring once. The specimen sequenced was naive CD8+ T cells from blood, with Jurkat cell RNA spiked in. Subset given: FACS-sorted CD8+CD4-CCR7+CD45RA+ naive T cells. The receptor source for this set is a human donor in good health. Some libraries in this study had Jurkat cell RNA spiked in.

This clonotype has more than one count but fewer than ten. This chain joins TRBV20-1 and TRBJ2-7; tentative D call: TRBD2 (5 bases). Germline lookup yields CDR1 DFQATT and CDR2 SNEGSKA (reference sequence). The V gene lost 3 bases and the J gene lost 0 bases, with 15 bases spanning the gap. The CDR3 is 15 residues long. In DNA, the CDR3 is TGCAGTGCTAGGAACCCCAGCGGATCCTCCTACGAGCAGTACTTC. Amino acid sequence: CSARNPSGSSYEQYF.

Only a few counts were recorded for this clonotype. V gene TRBV29-1 combines with J gene TRBJ1-2, with D tentatively TRBD1 (6 bases). The CDR3 contains 13 residues. V dropped 3 bases and J dropped 2 bases, with 10 bases sitting between them. Germline CDR1 is SQVTM and CDR2 is ANQGSEA. The CDR3 reads CSVDRTVNYGYTF. The CDR3 DNA reads as TGCAGCGTTGATAGGACAGTCAACTATGGCTACACCTTC.

CDR3 bases: TGTGCCAGCAGCTTGAAGACAGGGGACTCCTACGAGCAGTACTTC. Protein: CASSLKTGDSYEQYF. The J gene is TRBJ2-7, the V gene TRBV7-6; TRBD1 agrees at 8 bases. This CDR3 has 15 amino acids. The trim removed 3 bases at V and 0 bases at J, leaving 4 bases unmatched. Looked up from germline, CDR1 is SGHVS and CDR2 is FNYEAQ.

This clonotype was seen many times. The chain couples TRBV7-2 to TRBJ2-3, with TRBD1 identical over 9 bases. V dropped 3 bases and J dropped 4; count of bases not matched to a gene: 5. The germline V gene encodes CDR1 SGHTA and CDR2 FQGNSA. The CDR3 spans 15 residues. In nucleotides, the CDR3 is TGTGCCAGCAGCTTCACAGGGGGCGCGTCAGATACGCAGTATTTT. Its translation is CASSFTGGASDTQYF.

In this sample, this clonotype turned up many times. The chain couples TRBV9 to TRBJ1-5; D gene ambiguous. The V end was cut by 0 bases, the J end by 8 bases, with 9 bases between. The CDR3 totals 13 residues. Looked up from germline, CDR1 is SGDLS and CDR2 is YYNGEE. CDR3 region: CASSVAATEPQHF. The CDR3 DNA reads as TGTGCCAGCAGCGTAGCTGCGACGGAGCCCCAGCATTTT.

With regard to this clonotype: One base away lies a much larger clone, so this may be a sequencing read error. The gene calls are TRBV20-1 and TRBJ2-7, with unresolved D. Looked up from germline, CDR1 is DFQATT and CDR2 is SNEGSKA (reference sequence). There are 15 residues in the CDR3. CDR3 coding DNA: TGCAGTGCGGAAACCGGGCCCCAAGAAAACTACGGGCAGTACTTC. Its translation: CSAETGPQENYGQYF.

This clonotype was observed at least ten times. The chain has TRBV20-1 and TRBJ2-3; possible D gene TRBD2, 6 bases. CDR1 DFQATT and CDR2 SNEGSKA come from the germline V gene (reference sequence). Trimming pared 4 bases from V and 4 bases from J, leaving 18 bases between. This CDR3 is built from 15 residues. The CDR3 coding sequence is TGCAGTGCTACAACGACTAGAGTTTATCCAGATACGCAGTATTTT. This encodes CSATTTRVYPDTQYF.

This clonotype was observed at least ten times. The chain joins TRBV29-1 to TRBJ2-3; D may be TRBD2 (6 bases). The CDR3 length is 14 residues. V gave up 6 bases and J gave up 1 base, with 14 bases separating them. CDR1 SQVTM and CDR2 ANQGSEA come from the germline V gene. CDR3 sequence: CSVWGELGTDTQYF. DNA for the CDR3: TGCAGCGTCTGGGGGGAGTTGGGCACAGATACGCAGTATTTT.

CDR3 protein: CARSPPGLAGGHEQYF. The CDR3 nucleotides are TGTGCCAGAAGTCCGCCGGGACTAGCGGGAGGCCACGAGCAGTACTTC. The J gene is TRBJ2-7, the V gene TRBV6-2 or TRBV6-3, with 15 bases fitting TRBD2. This CDR3 is 16 amino acids long. Germline V gives CDR1 MNHEY, CDR2 SVGEGT. Unmatched junction bases numbered 11, after V lost 9 bases and J lost 5 bases.

There are many counts of this clonotype. J is TRBJ2-3 and V is TRBV6-6; unclear D gene. V gave up 5 bases and J gave up 2 bases, with 20 bases separating them. Germline CDR1 and CDR2: MNHNY and SVGAGI (reference sequence). The CDR3 is made up of 17 amino acids. The CDR3 region is CASSSTKTSWDTDTQYF. CDR3 DNA: TGTGCCAGCAGTAGTACTAAAACCTCATGGGACACAGATACGCAGTATTTT.

This clonotype was seen repeatedly, ten times or more. The chain carries TRBV27 and TRBJ2-7; maybe TRBD2 (6 bases). This CDR3 has 14 amino acids. The germline CDR1 and CDR2 sequences are MNHEY and SMNVEV (reference sequence). V lost 6 bases and J 2 bases, leaving 14 bases between the germline ends. The CDR3 nucleotides are TGTGCCAGCAGCCCTGGGACTGCAACCTACGAGCAGTACTTC. Translated: CASSPGTATYEQYF.

In this sample, this clonotype turned up many times. The rearrangement joins TRBV7-9 to TRBJ2-5; D could derive from TRBD1 or TRBD2 (5 bases each). Trimming pared 5 bases from V and 10 bases from J, leaving 23 bases between. The CDR3 length is 15 residues. The V gene's germline CDR1 is SEHNR and CDR2 FQNEAQ (reference sequence). CDR3 region: CASSPPSGRRLIQYF. CDR3 nucleotide sequence: TGTGCCAGCAGCCCCCCCTCGGGGCGCCGCCTAATCCAGTACTTC.

As for this clonotype: At one end, the junction sequence differs from germline, possibly due to a read error. The chain joins TRBV7-6 to TRBJ1-1, with no clear D. The CDR3 extends over 15 amino acids. CDR1 is SGHVS and CDR2 is FNYEAQ in the germline V gene. The CDR3 region is CASSSQLRLNAEAFF. Written as DNA, the CDR3 is TGTGCCAGCAGCTCCCAACTGAGATTGAACGCTGAAGCTTTCTTT.

With respect to this clonotype: The germline gene is not matched at one end of the junction; a read error may be the cause. The rearrangement joins TRBV27 to TRBJ1-1; TRBD1 might be the D (5 bases). The CDR3 runs to 15 residues. From germline, CDR1 is MNHEY and CDR2 SMNVEV (reference sequence). CDR3 sequence: CASSLGAREINEALF. As DNA, the CDR3 is TGTGCCAGCAGTTTAGGAGCCAGGGAGATTAATGAAGCTCTCTTT.

V usage is TRBV6-6 and J usage is TRBJ1-6, with D possibly matching TRBD1 (6 bases). V shed 5 bases and J shed 13 bases, with 15 bases lying between them. CDR3 length: 13 residues. Germline lookup yields CDR1 MNHNY and CDR2 SVGAGI (reference sequence). The CDR3 reads CASSGQWWFPLHF. The CDR3 DNA is TGTGCCAGCAGTGGACAGTGGTGGTTCCCCCTCCACTTT.

The gene calls are TRBV27 and TRBJ1-6; no clear D gene. Looked up from germline, CDR1 is MNHEY and CDR2 is SMNVEV (reference sequence). The ends were cut back, 2 bases at V and 3 bases at J, with 5 bases in the middle. This CDR3 spans 14 amino acids. The CDR3 nucleotides read TGTGCCAGCAGTTTAATCAACTATAATTCACCCCTCCACTTT. Amino acids: CASSLINYNSPLHF.

This clonotype turned up a few times. The chain links TRBV27 to TRBJ2-7, with 9 bases lining up with TRBD2. J lost 7 bases, V lost 3 bases, and 10 bases had no gene match. The CDR3 has 15 amino acids. CDR1 is MNHEY, CDR2 SMNVEV, per germline (reference sequence). The chain's CDR3 is CASSFHSGSSGEQYF. The CDR3 bases are TGTGCCAGCAGTTTCCATAGCGGGAGTAGTGGAGAGCAGTACTTC.

This clonotype was recorded many times. The rearrangement joins TRBV29-1 to TRBJ1-1; 9 nucleotides line up with TRBD1. This CDR3 comprises 15 residues. V lost 4 bases to trimming and J lost 1 base; unmatched junction nucleotides: 7. Germline V lookup: CDR1 SQVTM, CDR2 ANQGSEA. The CDR3 loop reads CSVGGGDRANTEAFF. The CDR3, as DNA: TGCAGCGTTGGTGGGGGGGACAGGGCGAACACTGAAGCTTTCTTT.

As to this clonotype: A much larger clone lies a single base off, so this may be a read error. The chain combines TRBV28 with TRBJ1-1; 9 bases align to TRBD1. Germline-derived CDR1 and CDR2 are MDHEN and SYDVKM. CDR3 length: 15 residues. With V trimmed by 8 bases and J by 3 bases, 10 bases remained unmatched. CDR3 nucleotides: TGTGCCAGCGGTTCTTACAGGGGGCATCACACTGAAGCTTTCTTT. Its translation: CASGSYRGHHTEAFF.

This clonotype was seen at least ten times. V usage is TRBV4-1 and J usage is TRBJ2-1; no clear D gene. V was cut by 1 base and J by 10 bases, with 11 bases left in between. The length of the CDR3 is 13 residues. In germline, CDR1 is MGHRA, CDR2 YSYEKL. The CDR3 DNA sequence: TGCGCCAGCAGCCAAGGATCGCAGGACGAGCAGTTCTTC. It codes for CASSQGSQDEQFF.

There are many counts of this clonotype. This chain links TRBV29-1 with TRBJ2-3; D unclear. The CDR3 extends over 11 amino acids. The V gene's germline CDR1 is SQVTM and CDR2 ANQGSEA. Trimming cost V 4 bases and J 3 bases, with 5 bases left between them. CDR3 DNA: TGCAGCGTTGTGCAGACAGATACGCAGTATTTT. It encodes CSVVQTDTQYF.

This clonotype has at least ten counts. This chain links TRBV9 with TRBJ2-7; D call uncertain. Trimming removed 4 bases at V and 5 bases at J, with 25 bases between. CDR1 SGDLS and CDR2 YYNGEE come from the germline V gene. This CDR3 has 17 amino acids. In DNA form, the CDR3 reads TGTGCCAGCAGCCATACGCCCGGAGATCAAGAGAGTAACGAGCAGTACTTC. Protein product: CASSHTPGDQESNEQYF.

This clonotype appeared many times. In DNA form, the CDR3 reads TGTGCCAGCAGTTTCAATACAGGGGGGTTAAGTCAGCCCCAGCATTTT. As protein: CASSFNTGGLSQPQHF. The chain uses TRBV27 and TRBJ1-5, with 8 bases matching TRBD1. CDR1 is MNHEY, CDR2 SMNVEV, per germline (reference sequence). The CDR3 is 16 amino acids. With 3 bases clipped from V and 6 bases from J, the junction kept 10 bases outside the gene matches.

As concerns this clonotype: At one end, the junction sequence differs from germline, possibly due to a read error. The chain has TRBV6-2 or TRBV6-3 and TRBJ2-5; 10 positions match TRBD1. Germline V gene data show CDR1 as MNHEY and CDR2 as SVGEGT. This CDR3 has 15 amino acids. CDR3 residues: CVSSSGTGVRETQYF. The CDR3 nucleotides read TGTGTCAGCAGCTCCGGGACAGGGGTTCGAGAGACCCAGTACTTC.